Listed here are 13 T cell receptor beta chains from one sample, sequenced in a study of blood T cell repertoires in COVID-19. Some clones are missing from TCRdb's copy, which holds only in-frame ones; the method was immunoSEQ multiplex PCR. The sample includes about 240,000 clones, around 86% seen only once; the top ten take about an eighth. Sequencing was performed on peripheral blood. These receptors were taken from a woman aged 55-70 years with active or convalescent COVID-19.

The chain is built from TRBV18 and TRBJ2-5; 10 nucleotides line up with TRBD2. The CDR3 extends over 16 amino acids. Germline values: CDR1 KGHSH, CDR2 LQKENI. After removal of 4 bases from V and 0 bases from J, the junction contained 5 bases not matched to a gene. The CDR3 DNA sequence: TGTGCCAGCTCACTTAGCCTAGCGGGGGACCAAGAGACCCAGTACTTC. Protein product: CASSLSLAGDQETQYF.

This clone occurred a few times. The chain recombines TRBV5-8 with TRBJ1-1, with TRBD1 matching over 8 bases. This CDR3 region has 13 residues. The ends lost 2 bases at V and 4 bases at J; junction bases unmatched: 1. Looked up from germline, CDR1 is SGHTS and CDR2 is YDEGEE. CDR3 in amino acids: CASSFTGGTEAFF. CDR3 sequence (DNA): TGTGCCAGCAGCTTTACAGGGGGCACTGAAGCTTTCTTT.

The rearrangement joins TRBV7-7 to TRBJ2-1, with D possibly TRBD1 on 5 matching bases. The V end lost 0 bases, the J end lost 2 bases, and 8 bases lay between the germline ends. In germline, CDR1 is SSHAT, CDR2 FNYEAQ (reference sequence). This CDR3 has 15 residues. The CDR3 DNA follows: TGTGCCAGCAGCTTAGCCGACAGCACCTACAATGAGCAGTTCTTC. It is translated as CASSLADSTYNEQFF.

This clone was observed a single time. The chain recombines TRBV27 with TRBJ1-4; the D gene is possibly TRBD1 (5 bases). The germline V gene has CDR1 MNHEY and CDR2 SMNVEV (reference sequence). Trimming removed 5 bases at V and 10 bases at J, with 20 bases between. The CDR3 is made up of 15 amino acids. In DNA, the CDR3 is TGTGCCAGCAGTCCCAAGACCGGGGGAGTGGGAAAACTGTTTTTT. It is translated as CASSPKTGGVGKLFF.

The rearrangement links TRBV7-8 to TRBJ2-7, with 9 bases fitting TRBD2. Trimming cost V 1 base and J 4 bases; bases outside gene matches: 8. There are 16 residues in the CDR3. Germline CDR1 reads SGHVS; CDR2 reads FQNEAQ. The chain's CDR3 is CASSLGVAGALYEQYF. CDR3 coding DNA: TGTGCCAGCAGCTTAGGGGTAGCGGGGGCCCTTTACGAGCAGTACTTC.

This clone occurred a few times. The chain carries TRBV5-4 and TRBJ2-1; 7 bases agree with TRBD2. The CDR3 totals 14 residues. V was pared by 0 bases and J by 12 bases, with 9 bases of the junction left unmatched. Germline CDR1 is SGHNT and CDR2 is YYREEE (reference sequence). CDR3 in DNA: TGTGCCAGCAGCTTGGGGGGAGGGCAGGATCGGCAGTTCTTC. Protein: CASSLGGGQDRQFF. The full variable domain, completed using reference TRBV5-4 and TRBJ2-1, is ETGVTQSPTHLIKTRGQQVTLRCSSQSGHNTVSWYQQALGQGPQFIFQYYREEENGRGNFPPRFSGLQFPNYSSELNVNALELDDSALYLCASSLGGGQDRQFFGPGTRLTVL.

The rearrangement uses TRBV27 and TRBJ2-7; D gene unclear. Between the trimmed V and J ends, which lost 4 bases and 0 bases, there was a span of 7 bases. This CDR3 region has 13 residues. The germline CDR1 and CDR2 sequences are MNHEY and SMNVEV (reference sequence). The CDR3 DNA reads as TGTGCCAGCAGTTCGGTCTCCTCCTACGAGCAGTACTTC. It codes for CASSSVSSYEQYF.

V and J are TRBV7-2 and TRBJ2-7; tentative D call: TRBD1 (5 bases). The CDR3 loop spans 15 amino acids. The V gene lost 7 bases and the J gene lost 6 bases, with 22 bases spanning the gap. CDR1 SGHTA and CDR2 FQGNSA come from the germline V gene. CDR3 in DNA: TGTGCCAGCATCACCCCATTGGGGCGGCAATCCGAGCAGTACTTC. This gives the protein CASITPLGRQSEQYF.

V is TRBV5-1 and J is TRBJ1-4, with 9 bases fitting TRBD1. Germline values: CDR1 SGHRS, CDR2 YFSETQ. CDR3 length: 17 residues. V dropped 1 base and J dropped 10; count of bases not matched to a gene: 14. CDR3 DNA: TGCGCCAGCAGCTTGCCACAGTCCCCAGGGACAGGGAGAAAACTGTTTTTT. Translation: CASSLPQSPGTGRKLFF. The variable domain in full, completed from reference TRBV5-1 and TRBJ1-4, reads KAGVTQTPRYLIKTRGQQVTLSCSPISGHRSVSWYQQTPGQGLQFLFEYFSETQRNKGNFPGRFSGRQFSNSRSEMNVSTLELGDSALYLCASSLPQSPGTGRKLFFGSGTQLSVL.

This clone was detected once. This chain uses TRBV7-9 with TRBJ1-1; TRBD1 matches at 7 bases. This CDR3 is built from 16 residues. CDR1 is SEHNR, CDR2 FQNEAQ, per germline (reference sequence). The junction had 9 bases not matched to a gene; V was cut back by 4 bases and J by 1 base. The CDR3 sequence: CASSSQGGQTNTEAFF. The CDR3 region has the DNA TGTGCCAGCAGCTCCCAAGGGGGACAGACGAACACTGAAGCTTTCTTT.

The V gene is TRBV7-2, the J gene TRBJ2-1, with D uncertain. Trimming pared 5 bases from V and 0 bases from J, leaving 17 bases between. Germline CDR1 reads SGHTA; CDR2 reads FQGNSA. The CDR3 extends over 17 amino acids. Here the CDR3 reads CASSSQPPGHSYNEQFF. CDR3 bases: TGTGCCAGCAGCAGCCAACCTCCGGGTCACTCCTACAATGAGCAGTTCTTC.

The V gene is TRBV5-1, the J gene TRBJ2-3; 13 bases map to TRBD2. Germline V gene data show CDR1 as SGHRS and CDR2 as YFSETQ. The CDR3 consists of 18 residues. J was trimmed by 2 bases and V by 0 bases; bases with no gene match: 6. Written as DNA, the CDR3 is TGCGCCAGCAGCTTGGAGGGGGGACTAGCGGGGTTCACAGATACGCAGTATTTT. This encodes CASSLEGGLAGFTDTQYF. Complete variable domain (other parts from reference TRBV5-1 and TRBJ2-3): KAGVTQTPRYLIKTRGQQVTLSCSPISGHRSVSWYQQTPGQGLQFLFEYFSETQRNKGNFPGRFSGRQFSNSRSEMNVSTLELGDSALYLCASSLEGGLAGFTDTQYFGPGTRLTVL.

The chain uses TRBV18 and TRBJ1-1; 10 bases align to TRBD1. The CDR3 is 14 amino acids. With 4 bases clipped from V and 5 bases from J, the junction kept 4 bases outside the gene matches. Germline V gene lookup returns CDR1 KGHSH and CDR2 LQKENI. The CDR3 is CASSLGQGRTEAFF. Written as DNA, the CDR3 is TGTGCCAGCTCACTGGGACAGGGGCGGACTGAAGCTTTCTTT.